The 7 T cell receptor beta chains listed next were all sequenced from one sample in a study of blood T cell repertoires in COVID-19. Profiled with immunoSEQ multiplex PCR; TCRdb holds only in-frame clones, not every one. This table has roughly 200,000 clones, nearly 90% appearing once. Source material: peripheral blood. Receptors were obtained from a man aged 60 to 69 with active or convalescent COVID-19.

The CDR3 nucleotides are TGTGCCAGCAGTTCCTACTCCACTGAAGCTTTCTTT. Its protein product is CASSSYSTEAFF. The V and J genes are TRBV6-5 and TRBJ1-1; D gene ambiguous. Germline V gene sequence: CDR1 MNHEY, CDR2 SVGAGI. V lost 4 bases, J lost 4 bases, and 7 bases lay in between. This CDR3 comprises 12 residues.

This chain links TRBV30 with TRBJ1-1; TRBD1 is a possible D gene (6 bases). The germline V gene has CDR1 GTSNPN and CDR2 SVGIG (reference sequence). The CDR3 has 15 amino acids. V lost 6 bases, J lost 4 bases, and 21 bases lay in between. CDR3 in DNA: TGTGCCTGTGGGGGCGGTAGGCAGCGGGGCACTGAAGCTTTCTTT. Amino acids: CACGGGRQRGTEAFF. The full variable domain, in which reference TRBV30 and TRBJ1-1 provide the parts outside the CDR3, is SQTIHQWPATLVQPVGSPLSLECTVEGTSNPNLYWYRQAAGRGLQLLFYSVGIGQISSEVPQNLSASRPQDRQFILSSKKLLLSDSGFYLCACGGGRQRGTEAFFGQGTRLTVV.

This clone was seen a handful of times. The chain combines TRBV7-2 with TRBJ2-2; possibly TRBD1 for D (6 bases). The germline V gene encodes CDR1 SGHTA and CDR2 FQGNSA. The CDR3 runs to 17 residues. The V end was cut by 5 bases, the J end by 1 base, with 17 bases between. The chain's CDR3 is CASSLRPGQRNTGELFF. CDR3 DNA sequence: TGTGCCAGCAGCCTCCGCCCCGGACAGCGGAACACCGGGGAGCTGTTTTTT. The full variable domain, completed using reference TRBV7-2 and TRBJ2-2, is GAGVSQSPSNKVTEKGKDVELRCDPISGHTALYWYRQSLGQGLEFLIYFQGNSAPDKSGLPSDRFSAERTGGSVSTLTIQRTQQEDSAVYLCASSLRPGQRNTGELFFGEGSRLTVL.

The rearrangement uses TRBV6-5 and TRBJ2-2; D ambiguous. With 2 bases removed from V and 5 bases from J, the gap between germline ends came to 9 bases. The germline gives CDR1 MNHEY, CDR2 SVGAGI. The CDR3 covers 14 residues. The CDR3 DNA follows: TGTGCCAGCAGTTACGTCGGTAGAACCGGGGAGCTGTTTTTT. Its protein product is CASSYVGRTGELFF.

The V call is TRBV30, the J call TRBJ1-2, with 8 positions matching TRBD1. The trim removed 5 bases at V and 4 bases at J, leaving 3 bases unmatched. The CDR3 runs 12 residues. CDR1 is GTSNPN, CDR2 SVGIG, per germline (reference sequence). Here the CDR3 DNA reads TGTGCCTGGTCCGGGACAGGCTATGGCTACACCTTC. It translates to CAWSGTGYGYTF.

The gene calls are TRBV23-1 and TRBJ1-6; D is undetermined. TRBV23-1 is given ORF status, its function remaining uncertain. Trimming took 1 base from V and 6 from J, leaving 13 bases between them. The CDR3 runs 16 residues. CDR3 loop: CASSQWGGLPNSPLHF. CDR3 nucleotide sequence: TGCGCCAGCAGTCAATGGGGAGGCCTTCCTAATTCACCCCTCCACTTT.

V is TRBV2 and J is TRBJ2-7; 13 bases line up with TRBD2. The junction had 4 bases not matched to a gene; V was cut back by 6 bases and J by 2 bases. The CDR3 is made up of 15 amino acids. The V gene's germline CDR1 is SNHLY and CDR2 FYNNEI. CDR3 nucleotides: TGTGCCAGCAGGCGACTAGCGGGGGGCGCCTACGAGCAGTACTTC. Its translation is CASRRLAGGAYEQYF.